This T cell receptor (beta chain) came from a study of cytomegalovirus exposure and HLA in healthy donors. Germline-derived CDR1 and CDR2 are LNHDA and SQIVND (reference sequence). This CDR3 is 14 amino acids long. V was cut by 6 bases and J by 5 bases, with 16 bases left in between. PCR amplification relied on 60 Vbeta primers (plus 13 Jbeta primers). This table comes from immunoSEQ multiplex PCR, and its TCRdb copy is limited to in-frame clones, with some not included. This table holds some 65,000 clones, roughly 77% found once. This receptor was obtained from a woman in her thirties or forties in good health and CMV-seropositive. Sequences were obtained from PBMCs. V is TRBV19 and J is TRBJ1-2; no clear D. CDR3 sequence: CASSHSGGPYGYTF. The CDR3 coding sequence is TGTGCCAGTAGCCATTCTGGAGGTCCATATGGCTACACCTTC.